This T cell receptor beta chain was recorded in a study of blood T cell repertoires in COVID-19. The overall study: Samples of COVID-19 (acute and convalescent) were obtained from the United States, Italy and Spain. PBMCs, B-cell-depleted T cells, or T cells provided the cDNA or gDNA that made up the material.

This clone appeared a few times. Germline values: CDR1 MNHEY, CDR2 SMNVEV (reference sequence). The V gene end was trimmed by 6 bases and the J gene end by 2 bases; junction bases not matched to a gene: 8. The CDR3 runs 16 residues. In the authors' workflow: Reference gene primer amplification gave nucleated cell count estimates. Assay: immunoSEQ multiplex PCR; the TCRdb copy retains only in-frame clones and omits some. The V and J calls and clone size come from that table; D and trimming were worked out from the DNA. The data contain about 54,000 clones, 82% of them singletons. The chain recombines TRBV27 with TRBJ2-1, with 9 bases lining up with TRBD2. The material sequenced was peripheral blood. The sequence was collected from a human donor in a cohort sampled during active or convalescent COVID-19. CDR3 DNA: TGTGCCAGCAGGCCAAAGCGGGGGGCCGCCTACAATGAGCAGTTCTTC. This codes for CASRPKRGAAYNEQFF.